This TCR beta chain was sequenced during a study of blood T cells in healthy people across ages. Whole-study results and caveats: Percentage of naive T cells showed a strong correlation with TCR beta diversity. Measured against age, TCR beta diversity per million T cells decreased in a roughly linear manner.

The table lists this clonotype with a few counts. What it binds is not known. Germline lookup yields CDR1 DFQATT and CDR2 SNEGSKA (reference sequence). This CDR3 is built from 15 residues. V was trimmed by 1 base and J by 2 bases, leaving 12 bases between them. Together with a sample-barcoded 5' primer, a J-beta primer mix was included in a second PCR lasting about 6 to 11 cycles. TCRdb reprocessed the 5' RACE reads with MiXCR, giving one entry per CDR3 protein. The table shows 1 million or so distinct CDR3 sequences, with around 27% occurring only once. In addition, the sample was reused for a study of T cells of mothers and their children. That publication notes: Thymic selection molds TCR recombination products alike in related and unrelated pairs. Overlap in related mother-child pairs always slightly exceeded unrelated pairs, never significantly.

The V call is TRBV20-1, the J call TRBJ2-1, with D hard to call. Sequencing was done on a sample of blood. This TCR was sampled from a girl aged 2-15 years in good health. Here the CDR3 DNA reads TGCAGTGCTAGAGCCTTGGGCTCGACCTACAATGAGCAGTTCTTC. Its translation is CSARALGSTYNEQFF.